This TCR beta chain was identified during a study of T cell repertoires in cytomegalovirus infection. Turning to the study itself: Newly reported HLA-C-restricted and thoroughly characterized HLA-B-restricted CMV epitopes were employed. Evidence of both CMV infection and a matching HLA type came from public TCR beta signatures.

Study-wide findings and caveats: The study found HLA-C-restricted CMV-specific TCR beta clonotypes dominating the ex vivo response.

The CDR3 totals 14 residues. Between the trimmed V and J ends, which lost 0 bases and 6 bases, there was a span of 9 bases. Germline V CDR1 and CDR2: SGHVS, FQNEAQ. MiXCR, applied by TCRdb to the reads, yields one record per CDR3 protein. This sample has roughly 150,000 distinct CDR3 sequences, with about 31% found just once. Remarks on this clonotype: What it binds is not known.

The chain employs TRBV7-8 and TRBJ2-1; TRBD1 is a possible D gene (5 bases). The clonotype was recovered from a human donor in good health (CMV status not recorded). Some clones in this sample may be carry-over from other donors' samples. This material consisted of CD8+ T cells from cultured PBMCs, taken from culture after CMV antigen stimulation. This chain's CDR3 is CASSLALGPNEQFF. CDR3 in DNA: TGTGCCAGCAGCTTAGCGTTGGGGCCCAATGAGCAGTTCTTC. Full variable domain (missing parts from reference TRBV7-8 and TRBJ2-1): GAGVSQSPRYKVAKRGQDVALRCDPISGHVSLFWYQQALGQGPEFLTYFQNEAQLDKSGLPSDRFFAERPEGSVSTLKIQRTQQEDSAVYLCASSLALGPNEQFFGPGTRLTVL.